This TCR beta chain was sequenced in a study of T cell changes during pregnancy in multiple sclerosis. This clone appeared a single time. The protocol was immunoSEQ multiplex PCR, while the TCRdb copy is restricted to in-frame clones and leaves out a portion. The sample includes approximately 100,000 clones, around 93% of them seen just once. The ends were cut back, 2 bases at V and 2 bases at J, with 7 bases in the middle. From germline, CDR1 is SGHRS and CDR2 YFSETQ. The CDR3 contains 13 residues. This receptor was identified in a female donor with multiple sclerosis, enrolled in a pregnancy study. This chain uses TRBV5-1 with TRBJ1-2, with D possibly TRBD1 on 5 matching bases. The sequencing used peripheral blood, collected in the first trimester of pregnancy. CDR3 protein: CASSFAGNYGYTF. DNA of the CDR3: TGCGCCAGCAGCTTCGCAGGGAACTATGGCTACACCTTC.